This TCR beta chain was recorded in a study of a mutant IDH1 vaccine in newly diagnosed glioma. Study summary: Sex distribution of treated patients was approximately 62% male and around 40% female; mean age was around 40 years. Pretreatment consisted of radiotherapy, temozolomide, or both, with most receiving both.

Study-wide findings and caveats: It seemed that pseudoprogression was not linked to changes in the top peripheral T cell clonotypes.

Sample time point: baseline, week 1 (first vaccination visit). The treatment: pre-vaccination baseline after standard-of-care therapy. Each donor presented with a new WHO grade 3 or 4 astrocytoma that tested IDH1-mutant and showed ATRX loss. Using immunoSEQ multiplex PCR, the repertoire was profiled, and TCRdb retains in-frame clones only, with some absent. The table shows 60,000 to 85,000 clones, with approximately 79% occurring only once. A word on this clone: No antigen is known for it.

Germline V lookup: CDR1 MGHRA, CDR2 YSYEKL. This CDR3 spans 13 amino acids. The ends were cut back, 2 bases at V and 5 bases at J, with 6 bases in the middle. This specimen was PBMCs, taken from a glioma patient treated with radiotherapy, temozolomide or both. This chain links TRBV4-1 with TRBJ2-2; D gene unclear. The TCR sequence derives from a man over 45 with glioma. CDR3: CASSQLGTGELFF. CDR3 bases: TGCGCCAGCAGCCAACTAGGGACCGGGGAGCTGTTTTTT.